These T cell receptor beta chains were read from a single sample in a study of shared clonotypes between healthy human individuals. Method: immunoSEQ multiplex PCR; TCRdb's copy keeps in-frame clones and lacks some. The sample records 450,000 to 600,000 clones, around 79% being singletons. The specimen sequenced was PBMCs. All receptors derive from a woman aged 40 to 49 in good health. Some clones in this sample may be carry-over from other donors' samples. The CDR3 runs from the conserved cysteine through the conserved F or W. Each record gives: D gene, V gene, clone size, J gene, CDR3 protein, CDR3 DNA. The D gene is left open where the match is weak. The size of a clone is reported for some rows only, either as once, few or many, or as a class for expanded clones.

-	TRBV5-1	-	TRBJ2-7	CASSPGAALISYEQYF	TGCGCCAGCAGCCCCGGAGCGGCTTTGATTTCCTACGAGCAGTACTTC
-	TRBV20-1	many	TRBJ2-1	CSALVNEQFF	TGCAGTGCCCTGGTAAATGAGCAGTTCTTC
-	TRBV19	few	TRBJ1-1	CASTLQANTEAFF	TGTGCCAGTACCCTTCAGGCCAACACTGAAGCTTTCTTT
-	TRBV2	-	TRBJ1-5	CASSADRNNQPQHF	TGTGCCAGCAGTGCCGACAGAAACAATCAGCCCCAGCATTTT
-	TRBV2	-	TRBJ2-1	CASCISSYNEQFF	TGTGCCAGTTGCATAAGCTCCTACAATGAGCAGTTCTTC
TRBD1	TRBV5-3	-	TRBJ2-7	CARSLVKGQGAYEQYF	TGTGCCAGAAGCTTGGTGAAGGGGCAGGGGGCCTACGAGCAGTACTTC
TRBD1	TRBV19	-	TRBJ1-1	CASRPLDRGPEAFF	TGTGCCAGTAGACCCTTGGACAGGGGACCTGAAGCTTTCTTT
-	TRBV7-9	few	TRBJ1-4	CASSLEATNEKLFF	TGTGCCAGCAGCTTAGAAGCAACTAATGAAAAACTGTTTTTT
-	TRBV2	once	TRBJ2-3	CASSELLAITDTQYF	TGTGCCAGCAGTGAGCTACTAGCTATCACAGATACGCAGTATTTT
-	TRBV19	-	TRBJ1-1	CASSKGQIMNTEAFF	TGTGCCAGTAGTAAGGGACAAATCATGAACACTGAAGCTTTCTTT
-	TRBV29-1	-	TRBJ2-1	CSVAVGGRYNEQFF	TGCAGCGTTGCTGTGGGGGGGCGATACAATGAGCAGTTCTTC
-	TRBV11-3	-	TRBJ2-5	CASSSPGPTETQYF	TGTGCCAGCAGCTCACCGGGACCGACGGAGACCCAGTACTTC
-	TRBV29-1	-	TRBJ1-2	CSAHRGGGYGYTF	TGCAGCGCTCACCGCGGGGGAGGCTATGGCTACACCTTC
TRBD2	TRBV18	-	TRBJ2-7	CASSPTSGSYEQYF	TGTGCCAGCTCACCGACTAGCGGGAGCTACGAGCAGTACTTC
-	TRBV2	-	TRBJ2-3	CASSLTTWTDTQYF	TGTGCCAGCAGCCTCACGACGTGGACAGATACGCAGTATTTT
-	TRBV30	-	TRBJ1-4	CAWSGGSYNEKLFF	TGTGCCTGGAGTGGCGGCAGTTATAATGAAAAACTGTTTTTT
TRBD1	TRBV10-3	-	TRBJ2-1	CAISAGTGRNEQFF	TGTGCCATCAGTGCGGGGACAGGGAGAAATGAGCAGTTCTTC
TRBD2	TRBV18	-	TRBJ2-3	CASSPVLAGNTDTQYF	TGTGCCAGCTCCCCAGTCCTAGCGGGAAACACAGATACGCAGTATTTT
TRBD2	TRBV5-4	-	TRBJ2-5	CASSPSGAWETQYF	TGTGCCAGCAGCCCTAGCGGGGCCTGGGAGACCCAGTACTTC
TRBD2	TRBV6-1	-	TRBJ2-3	CASTIAGGRTDTQYF	TGTGCCAGCACTATAGCGGGAGGGCGGACAGATACGCAGTATTTT
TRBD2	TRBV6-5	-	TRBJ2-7	CASSSGGGLLYEQYF	TGTGCCAGCAGTTCTGGGGGAGGGCTTCTTTACGAGCAGTACTTC
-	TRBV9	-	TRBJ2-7	CASSVARVGYEQYF	TGTGCCAGCAGCGTAGCTAGGGTCGGATACGAGCAGTACTTC
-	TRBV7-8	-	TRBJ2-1	CASSHLRANEQFF	TGTGCCAGCAGCCACCTTCGAGCTAATGAGCAGTTCTTC
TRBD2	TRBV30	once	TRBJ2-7	CAWSVGLAGAYEQYF	TGTGCCTGGAGTGTAGGTCTAGCGGGAGCCTACGAGCAGTACTTC
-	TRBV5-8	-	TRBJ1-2	CASSLWVGAYGYTF	TGTGCCAGCAGCTTGTGGGTAGGGGCCTATGGCTACACCTTC
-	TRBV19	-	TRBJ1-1	CASSIGRDNTEAFF	TGTGCCAGTAGTATTGGCAGGGACAACACTGAAGCTTTCTTT
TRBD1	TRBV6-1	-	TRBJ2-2	CASSEDDRVGTGELFF	TGTGCCAGCAGTGAAGACGACAGGGTGGGCACCGGGGAGCTGTTTTTT
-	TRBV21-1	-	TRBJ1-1	CASIKTGQNTEAFF	TGTGCCAGCATAAAGACAGGGCAGAACACTGAAGCTTTCTTT
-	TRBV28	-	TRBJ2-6	CASSLSLGGANVLTF	TGTGCCAGCAGTCTAAGTTTGGGAGGGGCCAACGTCCTGACTTTC
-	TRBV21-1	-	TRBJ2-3	CASSPQGSGRPTDTQYF	TGTGCCAGCAGTCCCCAGGGTAGCGGGAGACCCACAGATACGCAGTATTTT
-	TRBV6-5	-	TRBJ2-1	CASRNDRGSYNEQFF	TGTGCCAGCAGAAACGACAGAGGCTCCTACAATGAGCAGTTCTTC
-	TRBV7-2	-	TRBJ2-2	CASSLEIYTGELFF	TGTGCCAGCAGCTTAGAAATCTACACCGGGGAGCTGTTTTTT
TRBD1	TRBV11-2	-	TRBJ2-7	CASSNRDRGGEQYF	TGTGCCAGCAGCAACCGGGACAGGGGAGGCGAGCAGTACTTC
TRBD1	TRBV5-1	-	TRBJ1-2	CASSLEGTGNYGYTF	TGCGCCAGCAGCTTGGAAGGGACAGGGAACTATGGCTACACCTTC
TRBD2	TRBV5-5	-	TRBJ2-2	CASSLLGGTSANTGELFF	TGTGCCAGCAGCTTGTTAGGTGGGACTAGCGCTAACACCGGGGAGCTGTTTTTT
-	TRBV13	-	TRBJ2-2	CASSSATWGRPNTGELFF	TGTGCCAGCAGCTCCGCAACCTGGGGCAGACCGAACACCGGGGAGCTGTTTTTT
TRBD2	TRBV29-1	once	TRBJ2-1	CSARTSGTGEQFF	TGCAGCGCCAGGACTAGCGGGACTGGTGAGCAGTTCTTC
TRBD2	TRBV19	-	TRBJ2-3	CASSIGTTTDTQYF	TGTGCCAGTAGTATCGGGACTACCACAGATACGCAGTATTTT
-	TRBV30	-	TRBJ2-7	CAWDPGSVGVGYEQYF	TGTGCCTGGGATCCCGGGTCCGTGGGAGTGGGCTACGAGCAGTACTTC
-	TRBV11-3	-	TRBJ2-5	CASTTGVDF	TGTGCCAGCACGACTGGAGTGGACTTC
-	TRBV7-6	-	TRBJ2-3	CASSLAVGTDTQYF	TGTGCCAGCAGCTTAGCGGTAGGAACAGATACGCAGTATTTT
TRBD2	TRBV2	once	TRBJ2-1	CASRGRTSGTLLHEQFF	TGTGCCAGCAGGGGACGGACTAGCGGGACACTTCTACATGAGCAGTTCTTC